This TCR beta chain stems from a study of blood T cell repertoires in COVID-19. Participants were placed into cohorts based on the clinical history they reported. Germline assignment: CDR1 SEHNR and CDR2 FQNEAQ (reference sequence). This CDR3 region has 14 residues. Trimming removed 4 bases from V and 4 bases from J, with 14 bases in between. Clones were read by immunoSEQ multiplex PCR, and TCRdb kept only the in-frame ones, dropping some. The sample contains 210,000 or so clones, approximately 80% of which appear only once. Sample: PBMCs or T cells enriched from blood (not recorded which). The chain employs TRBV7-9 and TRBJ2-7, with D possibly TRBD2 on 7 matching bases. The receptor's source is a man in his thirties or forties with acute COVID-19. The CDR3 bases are TGTGCCAGCAGCTCCGAAGGGGGGGAGTACGAGCAGTACTTC. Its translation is CASSSEGGEYEQYF.